This T cell receptor (beta chain) comes out of a study of cytomegalovirus exposure and HLA in healthy donors. CDR1 SGHVS and CDR2 FQNEAQ come from the germline V gene. V was pared by 5 bases and J by 7 bases, with 7 bases of the junction left unmatched. This CDR3 contains 15 residues. Primers for the PCR totalled 60 Vbeta and 13 Jbeta. Generated by immunoSEQ multiplex PCR, the TCRdb table keeps only in-frame clones and is missing some. Here the sample spans fewer than 250,000 clones, less than 85% being singletons. Sample: PBMCs. J is TRBJ1-4 and V is TRBV7-8; the match to TRBD1 covers 10 bases. The receptor was derived from a man between 18 and 35 years old in good health and CMV-seronegative. This CDR3 is CASSIRTGGAEKLFF. CDR3 in DNA: TGTGCCAGCAGCATCAGGACAGGGGGTGCTGAAAAACTGTTTTTT.